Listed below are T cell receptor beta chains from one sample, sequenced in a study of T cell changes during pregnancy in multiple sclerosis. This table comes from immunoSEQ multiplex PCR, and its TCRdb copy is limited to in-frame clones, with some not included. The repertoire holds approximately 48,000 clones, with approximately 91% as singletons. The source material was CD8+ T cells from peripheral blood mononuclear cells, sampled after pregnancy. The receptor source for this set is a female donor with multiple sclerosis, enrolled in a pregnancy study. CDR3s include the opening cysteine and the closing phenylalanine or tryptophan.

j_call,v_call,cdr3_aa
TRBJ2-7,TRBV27,CASSTRTGGYEQYF
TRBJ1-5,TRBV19,CASSIEVQGAYQPQHF
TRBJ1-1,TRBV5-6,CASSPTGNTEAFF
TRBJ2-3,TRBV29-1,CSVRGTALLTSTDTQYF
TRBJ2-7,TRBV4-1,CASSHGLDLFYEQYF
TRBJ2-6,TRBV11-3,CASTPGQGSGANVLTF
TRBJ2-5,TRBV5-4,CASSLVLAQETQYF
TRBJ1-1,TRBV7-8,CASSQTGGVTEAFF
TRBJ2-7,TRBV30,CAWSTGTYYEQYF
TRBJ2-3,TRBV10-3,CAISRSGGSTDTQYF
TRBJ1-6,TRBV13,CASSLGQMYNSPLHF
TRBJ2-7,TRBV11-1,CASSLTGDSPYEQYF
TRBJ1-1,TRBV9,CASVKGGGFNTEAFF
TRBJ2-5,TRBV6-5,CASSYSDRGETQYF
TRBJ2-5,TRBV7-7,CASSQGQGAGETQYF
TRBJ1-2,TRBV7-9,CASSLSRQGAYSGYTF
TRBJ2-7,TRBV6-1,CASSVTGDEQYF